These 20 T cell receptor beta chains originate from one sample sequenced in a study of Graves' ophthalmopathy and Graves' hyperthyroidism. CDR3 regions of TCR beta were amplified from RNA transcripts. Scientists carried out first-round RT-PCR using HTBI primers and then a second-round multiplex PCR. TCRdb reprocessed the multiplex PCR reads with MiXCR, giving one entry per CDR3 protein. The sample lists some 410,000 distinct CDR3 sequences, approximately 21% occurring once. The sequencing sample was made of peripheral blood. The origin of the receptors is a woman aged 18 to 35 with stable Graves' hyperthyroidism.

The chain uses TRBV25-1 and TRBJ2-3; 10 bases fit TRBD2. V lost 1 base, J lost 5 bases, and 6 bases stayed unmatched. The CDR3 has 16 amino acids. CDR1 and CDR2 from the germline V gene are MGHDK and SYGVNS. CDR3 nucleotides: TGTGCCAGCAGTGAATGGCTAGCGGGAGTGGGAGATACGCAGTATTTT. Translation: CASSEWLAGVGDTQYF.

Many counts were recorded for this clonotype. CDR3 sequence: CSVAGRHRNTEAFF. In nucleotides, the CDR3 is TGCAGCGTTGCCGGCAGACACAGGAACACTGAAGCTTTCTTT. The chain has TRBV29-1 and TRBJ1-1; D is uncertain. In germline, CDR1 is SQVTM, CDR2 ANQGSEA. This CDR3 has 14 residues. V was clipped by 4 bases and J by 1 base, with 13 bases between them.

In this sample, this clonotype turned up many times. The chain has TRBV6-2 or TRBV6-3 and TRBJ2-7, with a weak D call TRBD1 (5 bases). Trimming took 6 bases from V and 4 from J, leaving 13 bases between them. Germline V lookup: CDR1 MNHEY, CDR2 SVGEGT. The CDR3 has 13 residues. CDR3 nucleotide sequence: TGTGCCAGCAGCCTGACAGCCACATACGAGCAGTACTTC. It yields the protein CASSLTATYEQYF.

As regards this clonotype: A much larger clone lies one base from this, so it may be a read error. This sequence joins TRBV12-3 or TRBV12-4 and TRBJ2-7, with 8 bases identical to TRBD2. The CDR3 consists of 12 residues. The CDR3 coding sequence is TGTGCCAGCAGTTTTAGCGGGGCCGAGCGGTACTTC. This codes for CASSFSGAERYF.

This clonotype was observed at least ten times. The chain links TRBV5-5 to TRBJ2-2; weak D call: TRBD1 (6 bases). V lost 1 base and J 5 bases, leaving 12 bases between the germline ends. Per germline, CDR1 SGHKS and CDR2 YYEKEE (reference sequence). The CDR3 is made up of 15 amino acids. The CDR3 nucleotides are TGTGCCAGCAGCTTGTGGGACATGAGAACCGGGGAGCTGTTTTTT. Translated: CASSLWDMRTGELFF.

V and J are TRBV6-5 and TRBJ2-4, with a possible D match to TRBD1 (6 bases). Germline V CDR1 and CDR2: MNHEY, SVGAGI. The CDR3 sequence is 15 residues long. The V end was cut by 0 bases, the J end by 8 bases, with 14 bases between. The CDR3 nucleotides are TGTGCCAGCAGTTACTCGCCCACAGGGCCCGACATTCAGTACTTC. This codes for CASSYSPTGPDIQYF.

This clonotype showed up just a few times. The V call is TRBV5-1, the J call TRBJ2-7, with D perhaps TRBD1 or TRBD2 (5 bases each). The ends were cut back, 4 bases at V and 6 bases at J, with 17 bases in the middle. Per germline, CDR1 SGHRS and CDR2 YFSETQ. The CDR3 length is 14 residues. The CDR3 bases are TGCGCCAGCAGCCCGGGGACCATTTGGGGCGAGCAGTACTTC. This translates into CASSPGTIWGEQYF.

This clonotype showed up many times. The CDR3 DNA reads TGTGCCAGCAGCGTAGTTAGCTGGGGGGCCAACGTCCTGACTTTC. It specifies CASSVVSWGANVLTF. The gene calls are TRBV7-2 and TRBJ2-6, with unresolved D. The CDR3 consists of 15 residues. V was trimmed by 5 bases and J by 4 bases, leaving 12 bases between them. The germline V gene has CDR1 SGHTA and CDR2 FQGNSA.

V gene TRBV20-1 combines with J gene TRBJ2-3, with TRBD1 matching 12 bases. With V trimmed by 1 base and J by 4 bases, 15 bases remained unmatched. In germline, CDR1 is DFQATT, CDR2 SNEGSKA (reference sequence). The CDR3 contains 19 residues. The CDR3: CSARAGTGGALLRADTQYF. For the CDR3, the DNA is TGCAGTGCTAGAGCCGGGACAGGGGGCGCATTACTTAGGGCAGATACGCAGTATTTT.

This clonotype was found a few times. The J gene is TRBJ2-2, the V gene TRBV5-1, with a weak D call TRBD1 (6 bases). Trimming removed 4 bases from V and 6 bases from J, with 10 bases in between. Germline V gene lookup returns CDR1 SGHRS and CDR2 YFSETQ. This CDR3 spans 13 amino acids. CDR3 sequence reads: CASSPDRPGELFF. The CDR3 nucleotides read TGCGCCAGCAGCCCCGACAGGCCCGGGGAGCTGTTTTTT.

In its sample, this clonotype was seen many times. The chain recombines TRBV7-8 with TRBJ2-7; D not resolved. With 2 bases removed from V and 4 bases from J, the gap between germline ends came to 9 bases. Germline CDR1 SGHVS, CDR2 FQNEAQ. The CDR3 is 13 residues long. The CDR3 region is CASSLIEVYEQYF. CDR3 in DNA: TGTGCCAGCAGCTTAATCGAGGTGTACGAGCAGTACTTC.

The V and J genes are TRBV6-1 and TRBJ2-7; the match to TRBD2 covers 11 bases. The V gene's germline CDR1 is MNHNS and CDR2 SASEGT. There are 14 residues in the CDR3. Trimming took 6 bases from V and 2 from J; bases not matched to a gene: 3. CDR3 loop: CASRRLAGTYEQYF. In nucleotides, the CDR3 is TGTGCCAGCAGGAGACTAGCGGGGACCTACGAGCAGTACTTC.

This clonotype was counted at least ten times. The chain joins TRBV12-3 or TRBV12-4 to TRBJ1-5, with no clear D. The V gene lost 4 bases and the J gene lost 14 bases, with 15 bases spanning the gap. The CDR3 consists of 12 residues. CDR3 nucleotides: TGTGCCAGCAGTTCAGTGGCAGGCGGAGAGCATTTT. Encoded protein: CASSSVAGGEHF.

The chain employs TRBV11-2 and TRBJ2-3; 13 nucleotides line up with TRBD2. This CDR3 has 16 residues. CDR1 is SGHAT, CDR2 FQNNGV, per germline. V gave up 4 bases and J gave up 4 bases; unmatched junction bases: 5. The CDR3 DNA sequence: TGTGCCAGCAGCTCGGGACTAGCGGGACGGTCAGATACGCAGTATTTT. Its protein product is CASSSGLAGRSDTQYF.

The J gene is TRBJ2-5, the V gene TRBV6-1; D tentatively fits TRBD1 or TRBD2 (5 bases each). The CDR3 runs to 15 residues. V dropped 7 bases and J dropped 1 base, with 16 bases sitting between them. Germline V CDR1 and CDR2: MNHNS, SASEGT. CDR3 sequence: CASIRTGATQETQYF. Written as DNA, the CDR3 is TGTGCCAGCATCCGGACCGGGGCTACCCAAGAGACCCAGTACTTC.

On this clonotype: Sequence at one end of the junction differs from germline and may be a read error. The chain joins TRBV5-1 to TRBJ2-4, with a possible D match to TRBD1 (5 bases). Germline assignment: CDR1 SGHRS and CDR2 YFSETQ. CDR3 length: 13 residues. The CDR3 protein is CASSLGALDIKYF. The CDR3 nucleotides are TGCGCCAGCAGCTTGGGGGCGTTGGACATTAAGTACTTC.

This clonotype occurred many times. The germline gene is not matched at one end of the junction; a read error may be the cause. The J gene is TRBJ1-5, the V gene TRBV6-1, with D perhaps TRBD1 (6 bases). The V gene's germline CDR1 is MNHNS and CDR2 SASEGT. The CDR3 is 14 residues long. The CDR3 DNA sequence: TGTGCCAGCAGCGAAGGGGGAGGGACTCAGCCCCAGCATTTT. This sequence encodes CASSEGGGTQPQHF.

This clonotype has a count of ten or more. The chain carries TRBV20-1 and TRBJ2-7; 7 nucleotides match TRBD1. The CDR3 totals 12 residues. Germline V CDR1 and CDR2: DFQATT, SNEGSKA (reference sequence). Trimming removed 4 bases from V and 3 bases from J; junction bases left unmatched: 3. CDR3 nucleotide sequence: TGCAGTGCTAAAGGGGGCATCTACGAGCAGTACTTC. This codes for CSAKGGIYEQYF.

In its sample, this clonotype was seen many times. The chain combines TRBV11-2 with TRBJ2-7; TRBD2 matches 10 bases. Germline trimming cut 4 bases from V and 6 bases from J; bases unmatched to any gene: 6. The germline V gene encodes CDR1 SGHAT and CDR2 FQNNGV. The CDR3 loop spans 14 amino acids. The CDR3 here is CASSWSSGSSEQYF. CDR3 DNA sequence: TGTGCCAGCAGCTGGTCTAGCGGGAGCTCCGAGCAGTACTTC.

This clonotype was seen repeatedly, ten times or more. CDR3 coding DNA: TGTGCCAGCAGCCAAGGGACAGGGGTTTCCTACGAGCAGTACTTC. It is translated as CASSQGTGVSYEQYF. This chain uses TRBV7-9 with TRBJ2-7, with 10 bases matching TRBD1. CDR3 length equals 15 residues. Unmatched junction bases numbered 5, after V lost 5 bases and J lost 1 base. Germline V gene lookup returns CDR1 SEHNR and CDR2 FQNEAQ (reference sequence).